This T cell receptor beta chain was identified in a study of Tregs in tolerant kidney transplant recipients. In the study overall: CD4+CD25+CD127- cells came from approximately 3-day belatacept mixed lymphocyte reactions, some with roughly 5-day graft donor restimulation.

V was pared by 4 bases and J by 3 bases, with 12 bases between. CDR1 is MGHRA and CDR2 is YSYEKL in the germline V gene. This CDR3 is built from 14 residues. Data came from immunoSEQ multiplex PCR; TCRdb stores just in-frame clones and leaves some out. The data contain around 30,000 clones, over 65% of them seen just once; the ten biggest clones take up 2% to 2.5%. By frequency in the sample, this clone is medium-sized. The antigen remains undetermined. The chain links TRBV4-1 to TRBJ2-5; D is unclear. Material: Tregs from blood cultured with allogeneic cells. The TCR originated in a human donor in good health. DNA for the CDR3: TGCGCCAGCAGCCGTACCAGGTTTGAAGAGACCCAGTACTTC. Translation gives CASSRTRFEETQYF.